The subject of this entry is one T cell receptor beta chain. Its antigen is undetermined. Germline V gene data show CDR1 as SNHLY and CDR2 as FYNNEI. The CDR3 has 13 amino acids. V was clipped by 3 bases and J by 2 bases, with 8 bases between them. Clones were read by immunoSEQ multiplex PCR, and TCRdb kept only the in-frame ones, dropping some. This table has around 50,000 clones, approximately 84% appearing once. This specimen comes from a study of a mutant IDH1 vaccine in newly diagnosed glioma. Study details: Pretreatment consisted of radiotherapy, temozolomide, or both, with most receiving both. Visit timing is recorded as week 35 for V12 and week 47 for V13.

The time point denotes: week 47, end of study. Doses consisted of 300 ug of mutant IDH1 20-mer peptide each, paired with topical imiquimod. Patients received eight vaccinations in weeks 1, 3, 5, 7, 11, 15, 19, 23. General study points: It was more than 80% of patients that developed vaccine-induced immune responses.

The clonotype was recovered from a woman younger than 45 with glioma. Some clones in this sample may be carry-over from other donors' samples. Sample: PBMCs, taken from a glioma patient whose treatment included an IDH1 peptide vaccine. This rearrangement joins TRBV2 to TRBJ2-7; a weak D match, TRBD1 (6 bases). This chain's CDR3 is CASSDRGPYEQYF. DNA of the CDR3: TGTGCCAGCAGTGACAGGGGCCCCTACGAGCAGTACTTC.